This entry concerns a single T cell receptor (beta chain). A much bigger clone sits one base away, suggesting this may be a read error. The CDR3 is 11 residues long. Per germline, CDR1 SQVTM and CDR2 ANQGSEA. Bulk tissue was left unsorted, and RNA and DNA were co-extracted from about 20-30 mg of it. No patient had received treatment, and all had chronic HBV infection. Sampling was performed at five separate regions of each tumor. The researchers produced TCR beta cDNA from 450 to 600 ng total RNA with a constant-region primer. Generation of the TCR beta libraries relied on three nested multiplex PCR rounds using slightly modified ARM-PCR. Researchers ran the first two PCR rounds for ten to eleven cycles each with TRBV1-TRBV30 forward primers and a C-beta reverse primer. In TCRdb, the multiplex PCR reads were re-called with MiXCR into one record per CDR3 protein. The sample records 90,000 to 150,000 distinct CDR3 sequences, roughly three fifths being singletons.

This sample was included in a study of tumor-infiltrating lymphocytes in primary liver carcinoma. The wider study: Those enrolled were patients of both sexes, who were aged 30 to 69 years.

The TCR originated in a woman aged 55-70 years with primary liver carcinoma and hepatitis B virus infection. Sequencing used liver tumor tissue from sampling region 1. Sample subset: tumor region T1, superior pole. The rearrangement uses TRBV29-1 and TRBJ1-1; D not certain. The CDR3 reads CHAWENAEAFF. CDR3 sequence (DNA): TGCCACGCCTGGGAGAACGCTGAAGCTTTCTTT.